This T cell receptor beta chain comes out of a study of blood T cell repertoires in COVID-19. Study-wide context: There were acute and convalescent COVID-19 samples, and they came from the United States, Italy and Spain.

Two consecutive negative NP/OP PCR tests, clearance, or resolved symptoms defined Cohort 3 recovery. As originally analysed: Quantification of nucleated cells was approximated via reference gene primer amplification. Produced via immunoSEQ multiplex PCR; TCRdb's table is partial and in-frame only. Clonal size and the V and J genes are those of that table, whereas D and trimming came from the DNA. The sample records a few hundred thousand clones, 70% to 90% being singletons. In germline, CDR1 is KGHSH, CDR2 LQKENI. Trimming cost V 3 bases and J 1 base, with 13 bases left between them. The CDR3 is 17 residues long.

The source is a young man who had recovered from COVID-19. V usage is TRBV18 and J usage is TRBJ2-6, with TRBD1 as a possible D gene (6 bases). Sequencing input: PBMCs or T cells enriched from blood (not recorded which). CDR3 residues: CASSPGNRASGANVLTF. Written as DNA, the CDR3 is TGTGCCAGCTCACCGGGAAACAGGGCATCTGGGGCCAACGTCCTGACTTTC.